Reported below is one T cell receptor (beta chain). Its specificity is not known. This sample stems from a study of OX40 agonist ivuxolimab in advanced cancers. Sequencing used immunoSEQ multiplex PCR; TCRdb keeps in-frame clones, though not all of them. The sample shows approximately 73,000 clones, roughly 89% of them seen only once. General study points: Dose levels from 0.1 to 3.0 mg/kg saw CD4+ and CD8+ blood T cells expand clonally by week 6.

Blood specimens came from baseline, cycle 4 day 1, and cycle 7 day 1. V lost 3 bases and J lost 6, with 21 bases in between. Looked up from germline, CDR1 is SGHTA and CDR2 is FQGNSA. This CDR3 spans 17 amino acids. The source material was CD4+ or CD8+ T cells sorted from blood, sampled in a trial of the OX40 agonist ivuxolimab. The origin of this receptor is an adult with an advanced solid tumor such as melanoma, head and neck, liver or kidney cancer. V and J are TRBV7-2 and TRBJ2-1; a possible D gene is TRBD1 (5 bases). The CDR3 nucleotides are TGTGCCAGCAGCTTCGAGCCCGGCAGGGTTGTGGGCAATGAGCAGTTCTTC. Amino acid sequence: CASSFEPGRVVGNEQFF.